The 20 T cell receptor beta chains reported below all come from one sample, sequenced in a study of prognosis after radiotherapy for stage I lung cancer. Two-round multiplex PCR, the amplification method, yielded TCR beta CDR3 from genomic DNA. First-round PCR employed TRBV- and TRBJ-specific primers for each gene. TCRdb reanalysed the multiplex PCR reads using MiXCR and keeps one entry per CDR3 protein. In the table there are around 30,000 distinct CDR3 sequences, around 35% of which are singletons. The sample consisted of PBMCs, taken before or after stereotactic body radiation therapy (not recorded which). The receptors come from a donor of 50 years or more with non-small cell lung cancer.

At least ten counts were recorded for this clonotype. This chain uses TRBV5-6 with TRBJ2-3; 9 bases are a match to TRBD1. Germline V CDR1 and CDR2: SGHDT, YYEEEE. V was pared by 4 bases and J by 8 bases, with 14 bases of the junction left unmatched. The length of the CDR3 is 16 residues. The CDR3 loop reads CASSHSPGQGRGTQYF. As DNA, the CDR3 is TGTGCCAGCAGCCATTCACCGGGACAGGGCCGGGGTACGCAGTATTTT.

This clonotype was observed at least ten times. The genes are TRBV20-1 and TRBJ1-1, with TRBD1 matching over 10 bases. Trimming at V came to 4 bases and at J to 4 bases, leaving 15 bases not matched to a gene. The germline gives CDR1 DFQATT, CDR2 SNEGSKA (reference sequence). The CDR3 covers 17 residues. For the CDR3, the DNA is TGCAGTGCTACACCCAGCCTGACAGGGGGCGCGGTCACTGAAGCTTTCTTT. Protein product: CSATPSLTGGAVTEAFF.

This clonotype was detected only a few times. The V gene is TRBV5-1, the J gene TRBJ2-4; D might be TRBD2 (6 bases). V lost 3 bases, J lost 1 base, and 14 bases lay in between. The CDR3 sequence is 16 residues long. Germline CDR1 and CDR2: SGHRS and YFSETQ. Here the CDR3 DNA reads TGCGCCAGCAGCTCCACAGGCGGAGGGGCCAAAAACATTCAGTACTTC. Residues: CASSSTGGGAKNIQYF.

This clonotype came up many times. The chain is built from TRBV20-1 and TRBJ2-1; D is ambiguous. CDR1 and CDR2 (germline): DFQATT, SNEGSKA (reference sequence). The CDR3 extends over 15 amino acids. The ends were cut back, 0 bases at V and 4 bases at J, with 13 bases in the middle. CDR3 sequence reads: CSARDPGLGYNEQFF. In DNA, the CDR3 is TGCAGTGCTAGAGATCCGGGTTTGGGGTACAATGAGCAGTTCTTC.

This clonotype was recorded at least ten times. This CDR3 is CASSMDRGLNQPQHF. The CDR3, as DNA: TGTGCCAGCTCAATGGACAGGGGGCTAAATCAGCCCCAGCATTTT. V gene TRBV18 combines with J gene TRBJ1-5; TRBD1 agrees at 11 bases. V shed 5 bases and J 4 bases; nucleotides not matched to a gene: 4. This CDR3 region has 15 residues. Germline values: CDR1 KGHSH, CDR2 LQKENI.

This clonotype was counted ten times or more. V usage is TRBV11-3 and J usage is TRBJ2-7, with D possibly matching TRBD1 (6 bases). V lost 5 bases, J lost 5 bases, and 19 bases lay in between. There are 15 residues in the CDR3. Germline V gives CDR1 SGHNT, CDR2 YENEEA. CDR3 amino acids: CASSLSGTLNNEQYF. CDR3 coding DNA: TGTGCCAGCAGCCTTAGTGGGACACTGAACAACGAGCAGTACTTC. The full variable domain, its missing parts supplied by reference TRBV11-3 and TRBJ2-7, is EAGVVQSPRYKIIEKKQPVAFWCNPISGHNTLYWYLQNLGQGPELLIRYENEEAVDDSQLPKDRFSAERLKGVDSTLKIQPAELGDSAVYLCASSLSGTLNNEQYFGPGTRLTVT.

This clonotype appeared a single time. The rearrangement uses TRBV9 and TRBJ2-7, with no clear D. CDR3 length: 13 amino acids. With 6 bases removed from V and 7 bases from J, the gap between germline ends came to 17 bases. In germline, CDR1 is SGDLS, CDR2 YYNGEE. The CDR3 loop reads CASIFTWGKEQYF. CDR3 bases: TGTGCCAGCATCTTTACATGGGGAAAGGAGCAGTACTTC.

This clonotype was found a few times. The CDR3 sequence is CASSPESGGNEKLFF. The CDR3 DNA is TGCGCCAGCAGCCCGGAATCCGGCGGTAATGAAAAACTGTTTTTT. V and J are TRBV5-1 and TRBJ1-4; D remains ambiguous. The CDR3 length is 15 residues. Trimming took 4 bases from V and 4 from J, leaving 14 bases between them. Germline CDR1 SGHRS, CDR2 YFSETQ.

This clonotype was recorded many times. V usage is TRBV6-4 and J usage is TRBJ1-3, with D unclear. CDR1 is MRHNA and CDR2 is SNTAGT in the germline V gene. V lost 0 bases, J lost 4 bases, and 10 bases lay in between. The CDR3 sequence is 15 residues long. The CDR3 reads CASSDSWRYGNTIYF. The CDR3 region has the DNA TGTGCCAGCAGTGACTCTTGGAGGTACGGAAACACCATATATTTT.

This clonotype was recorded at least ten times. This chain uses TRBV5-1 with TRBJ1-5; the D is unclear. The CDR3 contains 14 residues. Deletions cut 0 bases from V and 1 base from J, with 5 bases between. Germline V gene data show CDR1 as SGHRS and CDR2 as YFSETQ. CDR3: CASSLGQSNQPQHF. The CDR3 DNA is TGCGCCAGCAGCTTGGGGCAGAGCAATCAGCCCCAGCATTTT.

This clonotype was seen more than once but under ten times. This may be a read error: a much more frequent sequence differs by one nucleotide. V is TRBV25-1 and J is TRBJ1-1; the D gene is possibly TRBD1 (6 bases). Per the germline V gene, CDR1 is MGHDK and CDR2 is SYGVNS. V dropped 4 bases and J dropped 6 bases, with 12 bases sitting between them. There are 13 residues in the CDR3. CDR3 loop: CASSVTWTAEAFF. The CDR3 nucleotides read TGTGCCAGCAGTGTTACTTGGACAGCTGAAGCTTTCTTT.

The sample holds many counts of this clonotype. The chain uses TRBV3-1 and TRBJ1-5; D possibly corresponds to TRBD1 (6 bases). This CDR3 is 14 amino acids long. V lost 4 bases and J 3 bases, leaving 10 bases between the germline ends. Per the germline V gene, CDR1 is LGHDT and CDR2 is YNNKEL (reference sequence). The chain's CDR3 is CASSPRGDNQPQHF. The CDR3 DNA reads TGTGCCAGCAGCCCGAGGGGGGACAATCAGCCCCAGCATTTT.

A note on this clonotype: One junction end does not reproduce the germline sequence, and a read error may be involved. The V and J genes are TRBV6-1 and TRBJ1-4, with TRBD1 as a possible D gene (6 bases). Germline V CDR1 and CDR2: MNHNS, SASEGT. This CDR3 has 13 residues. In nucleotides, the CDR3 is TGTTCCAGCAGCAGAACAGATACAGGGAACAAGTTTTTT. Translating it yields CSSSRTDTGNKFF.

In the case of this clonotype: This may arise from a read error, as a much more abundant clone is one base away. The chain is built from TRBV7-9 and TRBJ1-1, with D possibly matching TRBD1 (5 bases). The CDR3 contains 12 residues. V lost 5 bases to trimming and J lost 5 bases, with 9 bases between them. In germline, CDR1 is SEHNR, CDR2 FQNEAQ (reference sequence). CDR3 sequence reads: CASSRGCTEAFF. CDR3 bases: TGTGCCAGCAGCCGGGGCTGTACTGAAGCTTTCTTT.

This clonotype came up many times. The chain carries TRBV19 and TRBJ2-1, with TRBD2 matching 7 bases. V shed 1 base, J shed 2 bases, and the junction held 2 bases outside the gene matches. Per the germline V gene, CDR1 is LNHDA and CDR2 is SQIVND (reference sequence). The CDR3 length is 15 residues. CDR3 loop: CASSIAAGTYNEQFF. CDR3 sequence (DNA): TGTGCCAGTAGTATAGCAGCGGGGACCTACAATGAGCAGTTCTTC.

This clonotype was seen repeatedly, ten times or more. This chain joins TRBV6-1 and TRBJ2-3, with D unclear. The germline V gene encodes CDR1 MNHNS and CDR2 SASEGT. This CDR3 region has 12 residues. The V end was cut by 10 bases, the J end by 2 bases, with 10 bases between. The CDR3: CATSLDTDTQYF. In nucleotides, the CDR3 is TGTGCCACCTCCCTTGACACAGATACGCAGTATTTT.

This clonotype was detected ten times or more. This rearrangement joins TRBV24-1 to TRBJ1-2, with 12 bases aligning to TRBD1. V was clipped by 9 bases and J by 5 bases; unmatched bases: 9. Looked up from germline, CDR1 is KGHDR and CDR2 is SFDVKD. The CDR3 totals 15 residues. CDR3 in DNA: TGTGCCACCCGGGGGACAGGGGGCGATGAGTATGGCTACACCTTC. As protein: CATRGTGGDEYGYTF.

This clonotype was recorded once. Since a much larger clone is just one base distant, this may be a read error. V and J are TRBV5-5 and TRBJ2-3; TRBD1 might be the D (6 bases). Looked up from germline, CDR1 is SGHKS and CDR2 is YYEKEE (reference sequence). Trimming removed 6 bases at V and 4 bases at J, with 12 bases between. This CDR3 region has 13 residues. The DNA of the CDR3 is TGTGCCAGCAACAGGGAAGTCGCAGATACGCAGTATTTT. Its protein is CASNREVADTQYF. The complete variable domain, with remaining parts taken from reference TRBV5-5 and TRBJ2-3, reads DAGVTQSPTHLIKTRGQQVTLRCSPISGHKSVSWYQQVLGQGPQFIFQYYEKEERGRGNFPDRFSARQFPNYSSELNVNALLLGDSALYLCASNREVADTQYFGPGTRLTVL.

The V call is TRBV24-1, the J call TRBJ2-1, with TRBD2 matching over 10 bases. The germline V gene encodes CDR1 KGHDR and CDR2 SFDVKD. With V trimmed by 0 bases and J by 6 bases, 4 bases remained unmatched. This CDR3 has 16 amino acids. CDR3 DNA sequence: TGTGCCACCAGTGATTTGGGGACTAGCGTCTGCAATGAGCAGTTCTTC. This encodes CATSDLGTSVCNEQFF.

The sample holds many counts of this clonotype. This chain links TRBV7-3 with TRBJ2-7; no reliable D call. The CDR3 is 13 residues long. V was shortened by 4 bases and J by 3 bases, with 10 bases between the two germline ends. CDR1 SGHTA and CDR2 FQGTGA come from the germline V gene. In nucleotides, the CDR3 is TGTGCCAGCAGCTCCGACGGTGGCTACGAGCAGTACTTC. Protein: CASSSDGGYEQYF.